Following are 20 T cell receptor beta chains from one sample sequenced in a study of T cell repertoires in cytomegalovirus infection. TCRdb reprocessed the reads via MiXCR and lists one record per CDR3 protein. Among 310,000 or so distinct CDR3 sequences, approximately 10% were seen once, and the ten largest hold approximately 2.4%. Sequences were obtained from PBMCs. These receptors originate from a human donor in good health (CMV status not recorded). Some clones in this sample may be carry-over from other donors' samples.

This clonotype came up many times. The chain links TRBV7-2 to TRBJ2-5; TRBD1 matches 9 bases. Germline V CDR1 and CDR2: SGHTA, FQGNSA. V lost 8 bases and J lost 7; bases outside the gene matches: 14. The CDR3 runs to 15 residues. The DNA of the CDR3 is TGTGCCAGCGCCCTAGACAGGGGGTACTCGTCGACCCAGTACTTC. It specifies CASALDRGYSSTQYF.

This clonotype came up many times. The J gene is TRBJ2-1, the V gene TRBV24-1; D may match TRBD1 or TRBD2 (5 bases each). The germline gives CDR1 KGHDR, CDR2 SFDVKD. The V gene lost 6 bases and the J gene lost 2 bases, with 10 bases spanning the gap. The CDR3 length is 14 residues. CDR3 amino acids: CATSFRDPYNEQFF. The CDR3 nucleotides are TGTGCCACCAGTTTCAGGGACCCCTACAATGAGCAGTTCTTC.

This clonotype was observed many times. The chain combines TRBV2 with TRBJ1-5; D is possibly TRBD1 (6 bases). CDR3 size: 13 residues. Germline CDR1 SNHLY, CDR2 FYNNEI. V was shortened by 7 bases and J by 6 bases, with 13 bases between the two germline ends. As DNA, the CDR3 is TGTGCCAGCAACCAACAGGGTGCTCAGCCCCAGCATTTT. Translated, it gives CASNQQGAQPQHF.

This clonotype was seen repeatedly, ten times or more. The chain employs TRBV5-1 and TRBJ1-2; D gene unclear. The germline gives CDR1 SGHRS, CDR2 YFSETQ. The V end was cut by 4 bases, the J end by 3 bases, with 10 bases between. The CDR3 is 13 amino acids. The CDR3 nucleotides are TGCGCCAGCAGCGAGGACCTTTACTATGGCTACACCTTC. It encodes CASSEDLYYGYTF. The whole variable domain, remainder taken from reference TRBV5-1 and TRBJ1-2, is KAGVTQTPRYLIKTRGQQVTLSCSPISGHRSVSWYQQTPGQGLQFLFEYFSETQRNKGNFPGRFSGRQFSNSRSEMNVSTLELGDSALYLCASSEDLYYGYTFGSGTRLTVV.

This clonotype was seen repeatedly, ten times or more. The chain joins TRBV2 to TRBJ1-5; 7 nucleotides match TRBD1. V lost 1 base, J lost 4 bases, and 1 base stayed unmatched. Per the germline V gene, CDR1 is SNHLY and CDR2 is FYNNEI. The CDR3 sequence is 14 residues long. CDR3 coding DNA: TGTGCCAGCAGTGAAGTCAGGGGGAATCAGCCCCAGCATTTT. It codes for CASSEVRGNQPQHF. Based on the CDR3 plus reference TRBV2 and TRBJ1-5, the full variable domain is EPEVTQTPSHQVTQMGQEVILRCVPISNHLYFYWYRQILGQKVEFLVSFYNNEISEKSEIFDDQFSVERPDGSNFTLKIRSTKLEDSAMYFCASSEVRGNQPQHFGDGTRLSIL.

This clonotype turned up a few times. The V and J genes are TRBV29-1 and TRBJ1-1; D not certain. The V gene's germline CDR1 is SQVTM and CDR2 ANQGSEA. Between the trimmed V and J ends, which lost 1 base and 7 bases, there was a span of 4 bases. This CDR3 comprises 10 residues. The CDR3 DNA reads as TGCAGCGTTGAAGTAAGTGAAGCTTTCTTT. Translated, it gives CSVEVSEAFF.

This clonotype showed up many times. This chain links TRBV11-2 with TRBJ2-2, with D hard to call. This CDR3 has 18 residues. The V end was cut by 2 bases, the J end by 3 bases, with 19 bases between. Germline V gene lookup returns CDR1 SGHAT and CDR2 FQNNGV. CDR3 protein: CASSLFTRIRTDTGELFF. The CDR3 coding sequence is TGTGCCAGCAGCTTATTTACGCGAATCAGAACGGACACCGGGGAGCTGTTTTTT.

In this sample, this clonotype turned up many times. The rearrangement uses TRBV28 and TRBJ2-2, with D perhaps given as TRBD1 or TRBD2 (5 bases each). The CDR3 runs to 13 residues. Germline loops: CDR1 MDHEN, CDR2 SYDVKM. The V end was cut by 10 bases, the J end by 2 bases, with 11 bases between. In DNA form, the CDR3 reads TGTGCCACTCGGGACGCCAACACCGGGGAGCTGTTTTTT. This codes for CATRDANTGELFF.

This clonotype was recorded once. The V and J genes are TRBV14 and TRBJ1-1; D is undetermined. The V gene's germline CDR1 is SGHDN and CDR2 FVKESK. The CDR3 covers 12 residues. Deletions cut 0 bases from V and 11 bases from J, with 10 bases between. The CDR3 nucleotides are TGTGCCAGCAGCCAAGATCTTATCGGGGCTTTCTTT. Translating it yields CASSQDLIGAFF.

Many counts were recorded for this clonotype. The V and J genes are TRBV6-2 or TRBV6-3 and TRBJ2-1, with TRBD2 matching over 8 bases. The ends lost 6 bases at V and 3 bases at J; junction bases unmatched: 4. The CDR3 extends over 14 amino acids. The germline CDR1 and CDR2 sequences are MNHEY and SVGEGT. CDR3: CASRPSGGYNEQFF. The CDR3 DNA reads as TGTGCCAGCAGGCCAAGCGGGGGCTACAATGAGCAGTTCTTC.

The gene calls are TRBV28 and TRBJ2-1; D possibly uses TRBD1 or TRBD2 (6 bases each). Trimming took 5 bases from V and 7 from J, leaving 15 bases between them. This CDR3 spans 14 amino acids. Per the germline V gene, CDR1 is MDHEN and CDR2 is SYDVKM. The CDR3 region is CASSQDSAGNEQFF. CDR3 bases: TGTGCCAGCAGTCAGGACAGTGCGGGGAATGAGCAGTTCTTC.

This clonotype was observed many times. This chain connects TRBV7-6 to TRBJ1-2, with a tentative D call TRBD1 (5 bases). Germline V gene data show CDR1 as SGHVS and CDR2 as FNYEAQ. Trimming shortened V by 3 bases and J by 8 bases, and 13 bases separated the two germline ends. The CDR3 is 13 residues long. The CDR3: CASSFEQAEGYTF. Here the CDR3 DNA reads TGTGCCAGCAGCTTCGAACAGGCCGAAGGCTACACCTTC.

In DNA form, the CDR3 reads TGTGCCAGCAGCCATATGGGTACCACCGAGCAGTACTTC. Its protein product is CASSHMGTTEQYF. The chain joins TRBV3-1 to TRBJ2-7; D gene ambiguous. In germline, CDR1 is LGHDT, CDR2 YNNKEL (reference sequence). The CDR3 contains 13 residues. Trimming pared 3 bases from V and 6 bases from J, leaving 12 bases between.

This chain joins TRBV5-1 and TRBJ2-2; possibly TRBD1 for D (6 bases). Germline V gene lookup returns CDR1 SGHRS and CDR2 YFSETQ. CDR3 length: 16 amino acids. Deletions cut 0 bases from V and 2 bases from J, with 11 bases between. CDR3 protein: CASSLEGQTNTGELFF. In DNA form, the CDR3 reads TGCGCCAGCAGCTTGGAAGGACAGACCAACACCGGGGAGCTGTTTTTT. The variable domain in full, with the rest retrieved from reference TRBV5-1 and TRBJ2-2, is KAGVTQTPRYLIKTRGQQVTLSCSPISGHRSVSWYQQTPGQGLQFLFEYFSETQRNKGNFPGRFSGRQFSNSRSEMNVSTLELGDSALYLCASSLEGQTNTGELFFGEGSRLTVL.

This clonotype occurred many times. DNA for the CDR3: TGCGCCAGCAGCCAAGGGGGACAGGGCCGTGAAGCTTTCTTT. Protein product: CASSQGGQGREAFF. The chain has TRBV4-1 and TRBJ1-1, with 9 nucleotides matching TRBD1. Germline CDR1 is MGHRA and CDR2 is YSYEKL. The CDR3 is 14 residues long. With 1 base clipped from V and 7 bases from J, the junction kept 4 bases outside the gene matches.

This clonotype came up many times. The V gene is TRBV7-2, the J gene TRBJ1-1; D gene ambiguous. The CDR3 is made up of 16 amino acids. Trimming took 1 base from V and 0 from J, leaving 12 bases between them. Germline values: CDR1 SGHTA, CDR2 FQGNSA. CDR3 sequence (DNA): TGTGCCAGCAGCTTAGGTGGGAACACAATGAACACTGAAGCTTTCTTT. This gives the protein CASSLGGNTMNTEAFF. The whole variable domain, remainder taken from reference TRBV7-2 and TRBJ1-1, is GAGVSQSPSNKVTEKGKDVELRCDPISGHTALYWYRQSLGQGLEFLIYFQGNSAPDKSGLPSDRFSAERTGGSVSTLTIQRTQQEDSAVYLCASSLGGNTMNTEAFFGQGTRLTVV.

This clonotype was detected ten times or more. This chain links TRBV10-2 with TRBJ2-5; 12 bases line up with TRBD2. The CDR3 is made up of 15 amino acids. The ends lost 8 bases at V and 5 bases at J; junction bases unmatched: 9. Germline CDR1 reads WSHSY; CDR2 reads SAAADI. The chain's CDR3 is CASRSSGGASETQYF. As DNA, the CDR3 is TGCGCCAGCCGTTCTAGCGGGGGGGCCTCGGAGACCCAGTACTTC.

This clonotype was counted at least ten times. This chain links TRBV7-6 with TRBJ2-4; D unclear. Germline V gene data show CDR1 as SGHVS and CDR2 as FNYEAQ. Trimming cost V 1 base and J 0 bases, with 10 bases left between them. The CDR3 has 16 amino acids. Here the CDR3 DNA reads TGTGCCAGCAGCTTAGTTCCGACTCTAGCCAAAAACATTCAGTACTTC. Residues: CASSLVPTLAKNIQYF.

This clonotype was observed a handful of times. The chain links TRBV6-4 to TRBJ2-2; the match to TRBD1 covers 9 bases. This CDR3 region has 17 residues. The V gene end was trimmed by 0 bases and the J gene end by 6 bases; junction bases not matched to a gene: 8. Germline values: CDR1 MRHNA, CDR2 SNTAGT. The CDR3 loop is CASSDSTGTGRSGELFF. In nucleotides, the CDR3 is TGTGCCAGCAGTGACTCGACTGGGACAGGGAGGTCCGGGGAGCTGTTTTTT.

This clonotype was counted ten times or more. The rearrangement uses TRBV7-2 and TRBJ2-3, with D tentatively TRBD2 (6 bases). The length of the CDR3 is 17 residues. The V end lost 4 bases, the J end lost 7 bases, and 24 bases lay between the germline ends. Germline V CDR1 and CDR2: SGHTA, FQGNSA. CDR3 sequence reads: CASSSKGLGGKSNTQYF. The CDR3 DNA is TGTGCCAGCAGCTCAAAGGGTTTGGGGGGAAAGTCAAATACGCAGTATTTT.